This TCR beta chain was profiled in a study of tumor-infiltrating lymphocytes in primary liver carcinoma. General study results and limits: Tumors carried a top-250-clone fraction significantly exceeding that of blood (p = 0.039).

From 450 to 600 ng total RNA, TCR beta cDNA was generated with a primer in the constant region. For TCR beta, libraries were produced by three nested multiplex PCR rounds using slightly modified ARM-PCR. The first two PCR rounds used TRBV1-TRBV30 primers with a Cbeta primer, approximately 10 cycles each. TCRdb redid the calling of the multiplex PCR reads with MiXCR, one entry per CDR3 protein. The sample consists of 85,000 to 100,000 distinct CDR3 sequences, about 73% of them appearing once. The germline V gene has CDR1 MNHNS and CDR2 SASEGT. This CDR3 comprises 11 residues. On this clonotype itself: Its cognate antigen is unknown. This may arise from a read error, as a much more abundant clone is one base away.

Without any cell sorting, roughly 20-30 mg of bulk tissue yielded co-extracted RNA and DNA. This sequence originates from a man aged 35-49 years with primary liver carcinoma and hepatitis B virus infection. The material sequenced was tumor-adjacent normal liver tissue. This rearrangement joins TRBV6-1 to TRBJ2-1; D call uncertain. As DNA, the CDR3 is TGTACCGCGAAGGAGACTGGTGAGCAGTTCTTC. Residues: CTAKETGEQFF.